These T cell receptor beta chains were read from a single sample in a study of control samples from healthy donors and cancer patients. The method was immunoSEQ multiplex PCR; TCRdb's version includes in-frame clones alone and lacks a portion of them. Among around 150,000 clones, 80% to 90% were seen once, and the ten largest hold more than 1.5%. Sequenced input: blood. The receptors derive from a man aged 18 to 29 in good health. Each CDR3 is given with its conserved first and last residue. D genes are given only for firm matches. Only some rows state a clone size, as once, few, many or a class for expanded clones.

V gene	clone size	D gene	J gene	CDR3 protein	CDR3 DNA
TRBV28	NA	NA	TRBJ2-7	CASSLRFGESYEQYF	TGTGCCAGCAGTCTCCGGTTTGGGGAATCCTACGAGCAGTACTTC
TRBV4-2	NA	TRBD2	TRBJ2-3	CASSQGGLAGAVDTQYF	TGTGCCAGCAGCCAAGGGGGACTAGCGGGGGCCGTAGATACGCAGTATTTT
TRBV30	NA	NA	TRBJ1-2	CAWSVRERGYTF	TGTGCCTGGAGTGTCCGGGAGCGGGGCTACACCTTC
TRBV11-2	once	NA	TRBJ2-2	CASSLNRNTGELFF	TGTGCCAGCAGCTTAAACAGAAACACCGGGGAGCTGTTTTTT
TRBV28	NA	NA	TRBJ1-1	CASTQTPEVGNTEAFF	TGTGCCAGCACCCAAACTCCGGAGGTGGGGAACACTGAAGCTTTCTTT
TRBV29-1	NA	NA	TRBJ1-2	CSVASHRTTKYGYTF	TGCAGCGTTGCCTCCCACAGAACAACCAAGTATGGCTACACCTTC
TRBV15	NA	TRBD1	TRBJ2-7	CATSRRGQVYEQYF	TGTGCCACCAGCAGACGAGGACAGGTCTACGAGCAGTACTTC
TRBV4-2	NA	NA	TRBJ1-2	CASSQEDGGRSVIGYTF	TGTGCCAGCAGCCAAGAAGATGGGGGCCGTTCTGTGATTGGCTACACCTTC
TRBV19	NA	NA	TRBJ2-1	CATQSGYNEQFF	TGTGCCACCCAGAGTGGCTACAATGAGCAGTTCTTC
TRBV30	NA	NA	TRBJ1-2	CAWRATVNYGYTF	TGTGCCTGGAGGGCAACAGTAAACTATGGCTACACCTTC
TRBV28	NA	NA	TRBJ1-2	CASRLVMRGGYTF	TGTGCCAGCAGACTTGTCATGCGCGGGGGCTACACCTTC
TRBV28	NA	NA	TRBJ1-6	CASSLISEGSPLHF	TGTGCCAGCAGTTTAATTTCCGAAGGTTCACCCCTCCACTTT
TRBV27	few	NA	TRBJ2-5	CASSLSIGETQYF	TGTGCCAGCAGTTTATCGATTGGTGAGACCCAGTACTTC
TRBV7-9	NA	NA	TRBJ2-7	CASSRRRDPAPYEQYF	TGTGCCAGCAGCCGACGGCGGGACCCAGCCCCCTACGAGCAGTACTTC
TRBV30	NA	TRBD1	TRBJ2-5	CAWARDRQETQYF	TGTGCCTGGGCCCGGGACAGACAAGAGACCCAGTACTTC
TRBV30	NA	NA	TRBJ2-5	CAWSVGGHVGNQETQYF	TGTGCCTGGAGTGTGGGGGGCCACGTGGGAAACCAAGAGACCCAGTACTTC
TRBV5-8	NA	NA	TRBJ1-5	CASSLIDGTYSNQPQHF	TGTGCCAGCAGCTTGATTGACGGGACATATAGCAATCAGCCCCAGCATTTT
TRBV27	NA	TRBD1	TRBJ2-7	CASRSGTGTHEQYF	TGTGCCAGCAGGTCCGGGACAGGGACGCACGAGCAGTACTTC
TRBV4-3	NA	TRBD1	TRBJ1-1	CASSQEPQGANTEAFF	TGCGCCAGCAGCCAAGAGCCCCAGGGGGCGAACACTGAAGCTTTCTTT
TRBV7-8	few	NA	TRBJ1-5	CASSLATTASNQPQHF	TGTGCCAGCAGCTTAGCGACGACAGCTAGCAATCAGCCCCAGCATTTT
TRBV30	NA	NA	TRBJ1-2	CAWSPSGPGGYTF	TGTGCCTGGAGTCCCTCGGGCCCGGGGGGCTACACCTTC
TRBV28	NA	NA	TRBJ1-5	CATTRSDQPQHF	TGTGCCACTACGCGGTCGGATCAGCCCCAGCATTTT
TRBV7-2	NA	TRBD1	TRBJ1-4	CASSLHRDRADEKLFF	TGTGCCAGCAGCTTACACCGGGACAGGGCGGATGAAAAACTGTTTTTT
TRBV4-2	NA	NA	TRBJ2-2	CASSQVQGPTGELFF	TGTGCCAGCAGCCAAGTTCAGGGGCCCACCGGGGAGCTGTTTTTT
TRBV19	NA	NA	TRBJ1-3	CASSMDSGNTIYF	TGTGCCAGTAGTATGGACTCTGGAAACACCATATATTTT
TRBV12-3/TRBV12-4	NA	TRBD1	TRBJ1-1	CASRTTGLTEAFF	TGTGCCAGCAGGACGACAGGGTTGACTGAAGCTTTCTTT
TRBV18	NA	NA	TRBJ2-5	CASSPQGKETQYF	TGTGCCAGCTCACCACAGGGGAAAGAGACCCAGTACTTC
TRBV6-2/TRBV6-3	NA	TRBD1	TRBJ1-1	CASSPQTGQDRTEAFF	TGTGCCAGCAGTCCCCAGACCGGACAGGATCGGACTGAAGCTTTCTTT
TRBV28	NA	TRBD2	TRBJ2-7	CASRGGADYEQYF	TGTGCCTCCCGGGGGGGGGCTGACTACGAGCAGTACTTC
TRBV18	NA	NA	TRBJ1-1	CASSLLQGDTEAFF	TGTGCCAGCTCACTCCTACAGGGTGACACTGAAGCTTTCTTT
TRBV2	NA	TRBD1	TRBJ1-2	CASSSDRGHLNNYGYTF	TGTGCCAGCAGCTCCGACAGGGGGCACCTCAATAACTATGGCTACACCTTC